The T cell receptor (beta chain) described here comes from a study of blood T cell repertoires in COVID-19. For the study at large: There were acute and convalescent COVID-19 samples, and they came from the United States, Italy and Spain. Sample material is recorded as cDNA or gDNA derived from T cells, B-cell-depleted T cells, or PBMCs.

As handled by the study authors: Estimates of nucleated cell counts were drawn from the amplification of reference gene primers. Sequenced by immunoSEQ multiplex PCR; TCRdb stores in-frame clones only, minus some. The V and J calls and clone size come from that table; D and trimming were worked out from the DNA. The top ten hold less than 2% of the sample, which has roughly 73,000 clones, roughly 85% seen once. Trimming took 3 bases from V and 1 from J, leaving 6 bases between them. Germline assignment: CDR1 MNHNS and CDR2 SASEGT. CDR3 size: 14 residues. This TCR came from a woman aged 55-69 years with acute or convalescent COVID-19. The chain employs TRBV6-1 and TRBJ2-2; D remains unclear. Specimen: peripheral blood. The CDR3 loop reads CASSDHKNTGELFF. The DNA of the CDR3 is TGTGCCAGCAGTGACCACAAGAACACCGGGGAGCTGTTTTTT.